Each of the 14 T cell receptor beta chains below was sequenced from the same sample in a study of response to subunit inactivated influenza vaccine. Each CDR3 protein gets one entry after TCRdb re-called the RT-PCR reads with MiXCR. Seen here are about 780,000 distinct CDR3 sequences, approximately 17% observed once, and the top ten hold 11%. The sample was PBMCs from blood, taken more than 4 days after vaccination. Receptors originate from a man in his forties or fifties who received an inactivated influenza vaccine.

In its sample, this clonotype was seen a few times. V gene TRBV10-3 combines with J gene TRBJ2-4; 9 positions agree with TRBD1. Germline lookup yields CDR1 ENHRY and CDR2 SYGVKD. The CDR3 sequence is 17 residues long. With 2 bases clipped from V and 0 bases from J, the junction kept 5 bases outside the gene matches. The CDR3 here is CAISETGQGLAKNIQYF. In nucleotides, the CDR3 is TGTGCCATCAGTGAGACGGGACAGGGCCTAGCCAAAAACATTCAGTACTTC.

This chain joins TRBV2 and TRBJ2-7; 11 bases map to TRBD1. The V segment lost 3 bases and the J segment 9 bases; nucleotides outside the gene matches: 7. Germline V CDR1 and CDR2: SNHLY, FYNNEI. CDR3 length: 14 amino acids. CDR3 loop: CASSEWTGGEMQYF. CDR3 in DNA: TGTGCCAGCAGTGAGTGGACAGGGGGCGAGATGCAGTACTTC.

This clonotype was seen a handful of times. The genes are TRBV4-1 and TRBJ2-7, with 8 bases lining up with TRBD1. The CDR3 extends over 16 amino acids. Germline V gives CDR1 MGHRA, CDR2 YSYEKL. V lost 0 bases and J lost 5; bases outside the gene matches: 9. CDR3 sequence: CASSQDPGGWGNEQYF. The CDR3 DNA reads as TGCGCCAGCAGCCAAGATCCAGGGGGCTGGGGAAACGAGCAGTACTTC.

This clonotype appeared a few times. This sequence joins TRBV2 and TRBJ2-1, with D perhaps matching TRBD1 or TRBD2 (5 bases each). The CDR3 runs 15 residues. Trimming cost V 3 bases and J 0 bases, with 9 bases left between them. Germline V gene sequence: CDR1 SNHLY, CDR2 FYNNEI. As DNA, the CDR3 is TGTGCCAGCAGTGAGGGGACGGTCTCCTACAATGAGCAGTTCTTC. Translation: CASSEGTVSYNEQFF.

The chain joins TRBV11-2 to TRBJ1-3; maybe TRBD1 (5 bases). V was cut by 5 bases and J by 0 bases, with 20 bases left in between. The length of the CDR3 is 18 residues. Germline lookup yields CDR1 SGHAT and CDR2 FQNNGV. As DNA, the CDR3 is TGTGCCAGCAGCGGACTGGGGACGCAGAACCTCTCTGGAAACACCATATATTTT. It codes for CASSGLGTQNLSGNTIYF.

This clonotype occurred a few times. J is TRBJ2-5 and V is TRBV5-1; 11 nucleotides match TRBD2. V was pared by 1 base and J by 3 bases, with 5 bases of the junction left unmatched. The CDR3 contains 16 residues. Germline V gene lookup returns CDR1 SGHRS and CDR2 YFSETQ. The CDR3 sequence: CASSLTSGGPKETQYF. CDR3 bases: TGCGCCAGCAGCTTGACTAGCGGGGGACCCAAAGAGACCCAGTACTTC.

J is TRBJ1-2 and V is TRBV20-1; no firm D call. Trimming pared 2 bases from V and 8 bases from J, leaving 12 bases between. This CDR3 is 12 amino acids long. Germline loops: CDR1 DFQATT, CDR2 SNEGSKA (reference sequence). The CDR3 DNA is TGCAGTGCTAGACCGACCATGGGAGGCTACACCTTC. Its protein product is CSARPTMGGYTF.

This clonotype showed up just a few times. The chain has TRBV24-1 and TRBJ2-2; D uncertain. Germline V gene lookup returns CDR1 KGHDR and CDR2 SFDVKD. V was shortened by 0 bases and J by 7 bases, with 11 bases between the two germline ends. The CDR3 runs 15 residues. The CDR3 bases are TGTGCCACCAGTGATTTGCATCCGGCTCTCGGGGAGCTGTTTTTT. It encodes CATSDLHPALGELFF.

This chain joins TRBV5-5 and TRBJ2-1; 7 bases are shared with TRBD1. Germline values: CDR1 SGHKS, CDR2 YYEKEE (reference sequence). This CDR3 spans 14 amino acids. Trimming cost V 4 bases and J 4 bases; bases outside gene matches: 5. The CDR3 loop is CASSGPTGYNEQFF. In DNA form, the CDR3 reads TGTGCCAGCAGCGGTCCGACAGGGTACAATGAGCAGTTCTTC.

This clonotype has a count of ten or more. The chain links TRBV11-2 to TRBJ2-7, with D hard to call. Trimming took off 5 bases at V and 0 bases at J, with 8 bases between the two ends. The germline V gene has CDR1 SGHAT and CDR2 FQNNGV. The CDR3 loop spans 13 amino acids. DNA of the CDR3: TGTGCCAGCAGCCTTAGGCACTCCTACGAGCAGTACTTC. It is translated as CASSLRHSYEQYF.

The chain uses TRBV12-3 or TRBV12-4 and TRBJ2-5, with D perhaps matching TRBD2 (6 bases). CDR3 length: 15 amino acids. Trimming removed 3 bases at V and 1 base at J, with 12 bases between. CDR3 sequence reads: CASSLGGIGQETQYF. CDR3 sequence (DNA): TGTGCCAGCAGTTTGGGGGGAATCGGCCAAGAGACCCAGTACTTC.

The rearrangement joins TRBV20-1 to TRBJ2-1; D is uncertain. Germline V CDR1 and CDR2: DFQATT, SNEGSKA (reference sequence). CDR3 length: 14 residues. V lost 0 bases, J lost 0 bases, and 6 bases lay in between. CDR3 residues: CSARDRVSYNEQFF. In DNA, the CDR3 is TGCAGTGCTAGAGATAGGGTCTCCTACAATGAGCAGTTCTTC.

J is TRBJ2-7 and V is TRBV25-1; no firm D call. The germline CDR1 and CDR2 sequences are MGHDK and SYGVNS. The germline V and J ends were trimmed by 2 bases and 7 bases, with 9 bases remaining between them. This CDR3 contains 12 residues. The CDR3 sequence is CASSEGVWEQYF. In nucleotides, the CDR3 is TGTGCCAGCAGTGAAGGGGTCTGGGAGCAGTACTTC.

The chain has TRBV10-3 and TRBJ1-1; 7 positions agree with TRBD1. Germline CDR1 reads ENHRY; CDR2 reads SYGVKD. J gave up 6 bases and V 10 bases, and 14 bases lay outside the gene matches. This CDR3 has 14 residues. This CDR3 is CATTPRTGGPEAFF. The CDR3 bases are TGTGCCACCACTCCCCGGACAGGCGGGCCTGAAGCTTTCTTT.